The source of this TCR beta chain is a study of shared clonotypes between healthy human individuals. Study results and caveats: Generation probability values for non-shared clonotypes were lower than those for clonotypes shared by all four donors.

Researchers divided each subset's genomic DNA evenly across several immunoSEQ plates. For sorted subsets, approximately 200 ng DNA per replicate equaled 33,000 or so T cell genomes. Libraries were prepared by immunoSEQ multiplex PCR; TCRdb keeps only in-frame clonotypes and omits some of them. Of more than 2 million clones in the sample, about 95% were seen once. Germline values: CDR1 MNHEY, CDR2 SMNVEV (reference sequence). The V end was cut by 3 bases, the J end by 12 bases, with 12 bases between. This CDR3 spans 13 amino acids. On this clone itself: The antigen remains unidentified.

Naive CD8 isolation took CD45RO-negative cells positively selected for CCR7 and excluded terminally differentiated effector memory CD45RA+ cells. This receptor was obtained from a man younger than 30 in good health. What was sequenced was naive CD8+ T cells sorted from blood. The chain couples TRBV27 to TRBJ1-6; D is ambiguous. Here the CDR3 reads CASSFWSGEPLHF. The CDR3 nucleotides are TGTGCCAGCAGTTTCTGGTCTGGTGAACCCCTCCACTTT.